This section outlines one T cell receptor (beta chain) sequence together with its context. The sample comes from a study of blood T cell repertoires in COVID-19. Study in general: Donors in the United States, Italy and Spain gave samples during acute or convalescent COVID-19. T cells, B-cell-depleted T cells, or PBMCs provided the cDNA or gDNA that served as material.

Original data processing: Amplification of reference gene primers provided the estimated nucleated cell counts. Measured with immunoSEQ multiplex PCR; TCRdb has only the in-frame clones, and not every one. From that table come the V and J calls and clone size; the DNA was used to work out D and trimming. The sample holds about 74,000 clones, 84% seen once. Germline loops: CDR1 SGHTA, CDR2 FQGNSA. The V gene end was trimmed by 5 bases and the J gene end by 3 bases; junction bases not matched to a gene: 5. The CDR3 has 15 amino acids. The clonotype comes from a man aged 65 to 85 with acute or convalescent COVID-19. Sequenced: peripheral blood. The chain is built from TRBV7-2 and TRBJ2-1; 9 positions match TRBD1. The CDR3 here is CASSPRDRVYNEQFF. The CDR3 nucleotides are TGTGCCAGCAGCCCGAGGGACAGGGTCTACAATGAGCAGTTCTTC.